The 20 T cell receptor beta chains in this list originate from one sample, sequenced in a study of PD-L1 blockade in urothelial cancer. Clones were read by immunoSEQ multiplex PCR, and TCRdb kept only the in-frame ones, dropping some. Of around 25,000 clones listed, about 83% are singletons. Source: PBMCs, taken around atezolizumab (anti-PD-L1) treatment. These receptors were collected from a man between 45 and 60 years old with urothelial cancer.

The chain joins TRBV19 to TRBJ1-1; TRBD1 might be the D (6 bases). V lost 4 bases to trimming and J lost 0 bases, with 18 bases between them. Per germline, CDR1 LNHDA and CDR2 SQIVND (reference sequence). The CDR3 is 17 residues long. CDR3 amino acids: CASSTLRQELMNTEAFF. In DNA form, the CDR3 reads TGTGCCAGTAGTACCCTGAGACAGGAGCTCATGAACACTGAAGCTTTCTTT.

This chain connects TRBV6-5 to TRBJ2-3, with 8 bases matching TRBD1. With 6 bases clipped from V and 14 bases from J, the junction kept 13 bases outside the gene matches. CDR3 length: 13 residues. CDR1 and CDR2 from the germline V gene are MNHEY and SVGAGI. The CDR3 nucleotides are TGTGCCAGCAGAGGGACAGGCCTCGTCACCCCGTATTTT. It encodes CASRGTGLVTPYF.

V gene TRBV6-5 combines with J gene TRBJ2-5, with D possibly matching TRBD2 (6 bases). The germline V gene encodes CDR1 MNHEY and CDR2 SVGAGI. The CDR3 contains 14 residues. V was cut by 4 bases and J by 5 bases, with 14 bases left in between. CDR3 nucleotide sequence: TGTGCCAGCAGTTCCCGGACTATTTGGGAGACCCAGTACTTC. This gives the protein CASSSRTIWETQYF.

The genes are TRBV5-5 and TRBJ2-5; 7 nucleotides line up with TRBD1. Unmatched junction bases numbered 12, after V lost 0 bases and J lost 4 bases. The CDR3 is 17 residues long. Per germline, CDR1 SGHKS and CDR2 YYEKEE (reference sequence). The CDR3 DNA reads as TGTGCCAGCAGCTTGGACCCTCCGGGACAGTCGGGAGAGACCCAGTACTTC. Its translation is CASSLDPPGQSGETQYF.

The chain couples TRBV11-3 to TRBJ2-1, with 8 bases aligning to TRBD2. Germline V gene sequence: CDR1 SGHNT, CDR2 YENEEA. V trimming: 5 bases; J trimming: 10 bases; junction bases outside the gene matches: 10. The CDR3 contains 14 residues. For the CDR3, the DNA is TGTGCCAGCAGCGCGCGGGGGGTAAACGGGGAGCAGTTCTTC. It encodes CASSARGVNGEQFF.

This chain uses TRBV7-6 with TRBJ2-7, with D perhaps matching TRBD1 (6 bases). Germline assignment: CDR1 SGHVS and CDR2 FNYEAQ. The CDR3 has 13 residues. Trimming left V 5 bases short and J 2 bases short, with 10 bases between. The CDR3 is CASSPTGPYEQYF. DNA for the CDR3: TGTGCCAGCAGCCCGACAGGTCCCTACGAGCAGTACTTC.

The J gene is TRBJ2-3, the V gene TRBV7-9; TRBD1 agrees at 7 bases. This CDR3 region has 15 residues. With V trimmed by 1 base and J by 3 bases, 4 bases remained unmatched. The V gene's germline CDR1 is SEHNR and CDR2 FQNEAQ (reference sequence). The CDR3 DNA reads TGTGCCAGCAGCTTAGGAGGGGGCGGTACAGATACGCAGTATTTT. Translated: CASSLGGGGTDTQYF.

The chain is built from TRBV15 and TRBJ1-5; tentative D call: TRBD1 (6 bases). This CDR3 region has 17 residues. The ends were cut back, 3 bases at V and 0 bases at J, with 15 bases in the middle. Germline V gives CDR1 LNHNV, CDR2 YYDKDF (reference sequence). The CDR3 loop reads CATSRVGGANSNQPQHF. For the CDR3, the DNA is TGTGCCACCAGCAGGGTCGGGGGGGCTAATAGCAATCAGCCCCAGCATTTT.

The genes are TRBV5-8 and TRBJ2-7; 9 positions agree with TRBD1. CDR1 and CDR2 (germline): SGHTS, YDEGEE. This CDR3 contains 13 residues. V lost 2 bases, J lost 7 bases, and 4 bases stayed unmatched. CDR3 loop: CASSFRDRDEQYF. CDR3 bases: TGTGCCAGCAGCTTCCGGGACAGGGATGAGCAGTACTTC.

The chain recombines TRBV7-3 with TRBJ2-1; 10 bases are a match to TRBD1. The CDR3 covers 15 residues. The germline V gene has CDR1 SGHTA and CDR2 FQGTGA. The trim removed 3 bases at V and 8 bases at J, leaving 7 bases unmatched. CDR3 DNA: TGTGCCAGCAGCTTTACCGGGACAGGGGCTTATGAGCAGTTCTTC. Residues: CASSFTGTGAYEQFF.

This clone appeared a single time. V and J are TRBV5-6 and TRBJ1-2; no definite D call. Trimming stripped 0 bases from V and 5 bases from J, with 8 bases between. The CDR3 sequence is 13 residues long. Germline V gene data show CDR1 as SGHDT and CDR2 as YYEEEE. CDR3 DNA sequence: TGTGCCAGCAGCTTGGTTGGGCAGTATGGCTACACCTTC. Protein sequence: CASSLVGQYGYTF.

The J gene is TRBJ2-7, the V gene TRBV9, with D tentatively TRBD2 (6 bases). There are 15 residues in the CDR3. Trimming removed 4 bases at V and 5 bases at J, with 19 bases between. Germline CDR1 and CDR2: SGDLS and YYNGEE. The CDR3 region is CASSQTQGWGDEQYF. CDR3 DNA sequence: TGTGCCAGCAGCCAAACGCAGGGTTGGGGGGACGAGCAGTACTTC.

The chain joins TRBV7-3 to TRBJ2-1, with D tentatively TRBD2 (5 bases). V dropped 6 bases and J dropped 0 bases, with 15 bases sitting between them. The CDR3 consists of 16 residues. CDR1 is SGHTA and CDR2 is FQGTGA in the germline V gene. The CDR3 here is CASSPRGDGSYNEQFF. CDR3 sequence (DNA): TGTGCCAGCAGTCCCCGGGGAGACGGCTCCTACAATGAGCAGTTCTTC.

The chain employs TRBV5-4 and TRBJ2-5; TRBD2 matches 14 bases. Per the germline V gene, CDR1 is SGHNT and CDR2 is YYREEE (reference sequence). With 9 bases clipped from V and 4 bases from J, the junction kept 11 bases outside the gene matches. The CDR3 is 16 residues long. Here the CDR3 DNA reads TGTGCCACAGGGACTAGCGGGGGTGTTCGAGCAGAGACCCAGTACTTC. It is translated as CATGTSGGVRAETQYF.

The chain carries TRBV7-9 and TRBJ2-1; D perhaps matches TRBD2 (5 bases). Trimming took off 6 bases at V and 3 bases at J, with 21 bases between the two ends. Germline V CDR1 and CDR2: SEHNR, FQNEAQ (reference sequence). This CDR3 spans 17 amino acids. The CDR3 region is CASSHRGNSGNYNEQFF. The CDR3 region has the DNA TGTGCCAGCAGTCACCGGGGAAACTCGGGGAACTACAATGAGCAGTTCTTC. Looking up the rest from reference TRBV7-9 and TRBJ2-1 gives the full variable domain: DTGVSQNPRHKITKRGQNVTFRCDPISEHNRLYWYRQTLGQGPEFLTYFQNEAQLEKSRLLSDRFSAERPKGSFSTLEIQRTEQGDSAMYLCASSHRGNSGNYNEQFFGPGTRLTVL.

The rearrangement links TRBV30 to TRBJ2-5; weak D call: TRBD2 (6 bases). This CDR3 has 11 amino acids. V was pared by 0 bases and J by 12 bases, with 11 bases between. Germline V lookup: CDR1 GTSNPN, CDR2 SVGIG (reference sequence). The DNA for the CDR3 is TGTGCCTGGAGTGTTGGGACTGGGGAGTACTTC. As protein: CAWSVGTGEYF. Full variable domain (missing parts from reference TRBV30 and TRBJ2-5): SQTIHQWPATLVQPVGSPLSLECTVEGTSNPNLYWYRQAAGRGLQLLFYSVGIGQISSEVPQNLSASRPQDRQFILSSKKLLLSDSGFYLCAWSVGTGEYFGPGTRLLVL.

The chain combines TRBV7-2 with TRBJ2-7; tentatively, D is TRBD2 (5 bases). V lost 1 base to trimming and J lost 5 bases, with 21 bases between them. Germline V CDR1 and CDR2: SGHTA, FQGNSA. The CDR3 sequence is 17 residues long. The CDR3 is CASSLGVWWVDYDEQYF. DNA of the CDR3: TGTGCCAGCAGCTTAGGCGTGTGGTGGGTAGACTACGACGAGCAGTACTTC.

This clone was found once. The chain combines TRBV29-1 with TRBJ2-2; possibly TRBD2 for D (7 bases). Per germline, CDR1 SQVTM and CDR2 ANQGSEA. V shed 8 bases and J shed 4 bases, with 20 bases lying between them. This CDR3 is built from 15 residues. The DNA for the CDR3 is TGCAGCTGTGGTCTGGGGGGGCCGGGCACCGGGGAGCTGTTTTTT. Translating it yields CSCGLGGPGTGELFF.

This sequence joins TRBV2 and TRBJ2-1; D possibly corresponds to TRBD2 (5 bases). The CDR3 consists of 15 residues. V was clipped by 8 bases and J by 1 base, with 15 bases between them. From germline, CDR1 is SNHLY and CDR2 FYNNEI. CDR3 coding DNA: TGTGCCAGCTTAGGACTGGGGATTTCCTACAATGAGCAGTTCTTC. This translates into CASLGLGISYNEQFF.

The rearrangement uses TRBV29-1 and TRBJ2-3; D not resolved. CDR1 is SQVTM, CDR2 ANQGSEA, per germline. The CDR3 spans 11 residues. Trimming stripped 1 base from V and 5 bases from J, with 4 bases between. CDR3 nucleotide sequence: TGCAGCGTTGAAGCGGGAGATACGCAGTATTTT. This gives the protein CSVEAGDTQYF.